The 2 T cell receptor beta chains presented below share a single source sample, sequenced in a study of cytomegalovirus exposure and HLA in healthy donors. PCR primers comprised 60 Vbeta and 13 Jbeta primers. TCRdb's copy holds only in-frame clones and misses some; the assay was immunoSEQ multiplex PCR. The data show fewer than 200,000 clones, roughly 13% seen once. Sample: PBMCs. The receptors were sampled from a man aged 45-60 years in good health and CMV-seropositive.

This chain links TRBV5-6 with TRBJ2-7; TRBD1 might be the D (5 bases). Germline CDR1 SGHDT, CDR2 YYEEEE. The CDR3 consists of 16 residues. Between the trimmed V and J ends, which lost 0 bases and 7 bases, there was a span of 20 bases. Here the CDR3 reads CASSLVSGIGVVEQYV. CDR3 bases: TGTGCCAGCAGCTTGGTTTCAGGGATAGGTGTCGTGGAGCAGTACGTC.

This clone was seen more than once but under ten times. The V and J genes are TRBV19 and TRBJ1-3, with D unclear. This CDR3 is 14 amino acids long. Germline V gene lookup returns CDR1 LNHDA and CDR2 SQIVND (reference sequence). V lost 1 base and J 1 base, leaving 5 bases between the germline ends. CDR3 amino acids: CASSIGQSGNTIYF. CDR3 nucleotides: TGTGCCAGTAGTATAGGACAATCTGGAAACACCATATATTTT.